A selection of T cell receptor beta chains follows, all from one sample in a study of blood T cell repertoires in COVID-19. The protocol was immunoSEQ multiplex PCR, while the TCRdb copy is restricted to in-frame clones and leaves out a portion. Among about 20,000 clones listed, less than 95% were seen once. The sequencing sample was made of peripheral blood. These receptors all stem from a human donor in a cohort sampled during active COVID-19. Both conserved end residues are part of each CDR3. A D gene is named only where the DNA matches it firmly. Size is omitted from some rows. Given values are once, few, many or a class for expanded clones.

j_call | clone_size | d_call | v_call | cdr3_length | cdr3_nt | cdr3_aa
TRBJ2-1 | - | - | TRBV21-1 | 14 | TGTGCCAGCAGCAATAGGGGGAGGGCGAATGAGCAGTTCTTC | CASSNRGRANEQFF
TRBJ2-4 | - | - | TRBV19 | 10 | TGTGCCGGAGGAAGGAACATTCAGTACTTC | CAGGRNIQYF
TRBJ1-1 | - | TRBD1 | TRBV29-1 | 14 | TGCAGCGTTGAAGTTGGCAGGGGGCGGACTGAAGCTTTCTTT | CSVEVGRGRTEAFF
TRBJ1-3 | few | TRBD1 | TRBV4-1 | 18 | TGCGCCAGCAGCCAATTGGAGTATACAGGGGCCGACGGAAACACCATATATTTT | CASSQLEYTGADGNTIYF
TRBJ1-4 | - | - | TRBV3-1/TRBV3-2 | 12 | TGTGCCAGCAGCCAGTCGAATGAAAAACTGTTTTTT | CASSQSNEKLFF
TRBJ1-2 | - | - | TRBV10-3 | 12 | TGTGCCATCAGTGATACTAACTATGGCTACACCTTC | CAISDTNYGYTF
TRBJ2-7 | - | - | TRBV4-1 | 15 | TGCGCCAGCAGCCAAGATAGAGGACAGCTCTACGAGCAGTACTTC | CASSQDRGQLYEQYF
TRBJ2-3 | - | - | TRBV12-5 | 18 | TGTGCTAGTGGTTTGGGTCCGAAAGAGGGTGCCTTTACAGATACGCAGTATTTT | CASGLGPKEGAFTDTQYF
TRBJ1-5 | - | TRBD1 | TRBV19 | 15 | TGTGCCAGTACTCGCAGGGGGCCCCTAAATCAGCCCCAGCATTTT | CASTRRGPLNQPQHF
TRBJ1-1 | - | - | TRBV7-6 | 14 | TGTGCCAGCAGCTTAGTAGAAGGGGGCACTGAAGCTTTCTTT | CASSLVEGGTEAFF
TRBJ1-1 | - | - | TRBV7-9 | 15 | TGTGCCAGCAGCCCTCCAGACACCCTGAACACTGAAGCTTTCTTT | CASSPPDTLNTEAFF
TRBJ1-1 | - | - | TRBV19 | 12 | TGTGCCAGTAGTATTGGGGCCCTTGAAGCTTTCTTT | CASSIGALEAFF